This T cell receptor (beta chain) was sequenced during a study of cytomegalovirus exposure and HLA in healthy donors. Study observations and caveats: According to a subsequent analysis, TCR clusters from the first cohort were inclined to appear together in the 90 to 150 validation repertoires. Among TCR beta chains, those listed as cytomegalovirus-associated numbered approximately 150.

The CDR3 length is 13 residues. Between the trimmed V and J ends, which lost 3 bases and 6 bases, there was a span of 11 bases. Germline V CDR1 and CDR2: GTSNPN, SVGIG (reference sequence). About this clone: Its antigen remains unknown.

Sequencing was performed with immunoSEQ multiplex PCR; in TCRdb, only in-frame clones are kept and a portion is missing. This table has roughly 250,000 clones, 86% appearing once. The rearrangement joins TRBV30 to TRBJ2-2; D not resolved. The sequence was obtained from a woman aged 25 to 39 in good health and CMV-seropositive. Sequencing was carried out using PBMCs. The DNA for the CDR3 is TGTGCCTGGAGCCTAGTGTTCGCCGGGGAGCTGTTTTTT. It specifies CAWSLVFAGELFF.